The 16 T cell receptor beta chains given below trace back to one sample, sequenced in a study of blood T cell repertoires in COVID-19. Profiled with immunoSEQ multiplex PCR; TCRdb holds only in-frame clones, not every one. The sample has 180,000 or so clones, about 89% seen once. The sample comprised PBMCs or T cells enriched from blood (not recorded which). These receptors all come from a woman between 18 and 29 years old who had recovered from COVID-19.

This clone was recorded only once. The chain employs TRBV3-1 (or the pseudogene TRBV3-2) and TRBJ1-2; perhaps TRBD1 as D (5 bases). V was trimmed by 0 bases and J by 1 base, leaving 9 bases between them. CDR3 length: 15 amino acids. CDR1 is LGHDT and CDR2 is YNNKEL in the germline V gene (reference sequence). The CDR3 DNA is TGTGCCAGCAGCCAAGATCAGGGCATTAACTATGGCTACACCTTC. Translation: CASSQDQGINYGYTF.

The chain uses TRBV5-1 and TRBJ2-2, with 7 bases lining up with TRBD2. With 4 bases clipped from V and 0 bases from J, the junction kept 12 bases outside the gene matches. This CDR3 is built from 18 residues. Per the germline V gene, CDR1 is SGHRS and CDR2 is YFSETQ. The CDR3 sequence is CASSASPGGLANTGELFF. DNA for the CDR3: TGCGCCAGCAGCGCCAGCCCGGGGGGTCTCGCGAACACCGGGGAGCTGTTTTTT.

The CDR3 coding sequence is TGTGCCAGCAGGGAGGACACAGATACGCAGTATTTT. This encodes CASREDTDTQYF. The chain couples TRBV18 to TRBJ2-3; weak D call: TRBD2 (6 bases). The V end was cut by 8 bases, the J end by 2 bases, with 8 bases between. CDR1 is KGHSH and CDR2 is LQKENI in the germline V gene. The CDR3 is made up of 12 amino acids.

The V gene is TRBV27, the J gene TRBJ2-3; the match to TRBD2 covers 11 bases. The germline gives CDR1 MNHEY, CDR2 SMNVEV (reference sequence). This CDR3 spans 15 amino acids. Trimming removed 5 bases from V and 4 bases from J; junction bases left unmatched: 5. In DNA, the CDR3 is TGTGCCAGCAGTCCCCGGACTAGCGGGTCAGATACGCAGTATTTT. This codes for CASSPRTSGSDTQYF.

This rearrangement joins TRBV5-1 to TRBJ2-3; 9 positions agree with TRBD2. V dropped 7 bases and J dropped 0; count of bases not matched to a gene: 12. Per the germline V gene, CDR1 is SGHRS and CDR2 is YFSETQ. The CDR3 has 17 amino acids. CDR3 sequence: CASRGSRTSASTDTQYF. In DNA form, the CDR3 reads TGCGCCAGCCGCGGGTCTCGGACTAGCGCTAGCACAGATACGCAGTATTTT.

This chain connects TRBV3-1 (or the pseudogene TRBV3-2) to TRBJ2-5, with TRBD2 matching 9 bases. Germline trimming cut 4 bases from V and 3 bases from J; bases unmatched to any gene: 3. The CDR3 is 14 residues long. Looked up from germline, CDR1 is LGHDT and CDR2 is YNNKEL (reference sequence). The CDR3 sequence is CASSPIAGEETQYF. CDR3 in DNA: TGTGCCAGCAGCCCCATAGCGGGAGAAGAGACCCAGTACTTC.

The chain has TRBV7-6 and TRBJ2-1; the match to TRBD2 covers 15 bases. V was pared by 5 bases and J by 8 bases, with 10 bases of the junction left unmatched. CDR1 and CDR2 (germline): SGHVS, FNYEAQ. There are 17 residues in the CDR3. The CDR3 bases are TGTGCCAGCAGCCACGGACTAGCGGGAGGGTATGAGGATGAGCAGTTCTTC. As protein: CASSHGLAGGYEDEQFF.

The V call is TRBV7-3, the J call TRBJ2-5; D call uncertain. CDR3 length equals 13 residues. CDR1 is SGHTA, CDR2 FQGTGA, per germline. Trimming removed 3 bases from V and 2 bases from J, with 7 bases in between. The CDR3 nucleotides read TGTGCCAGCAGCTTGACATTACAAGAGACCCAGTACTTC. The encoded protein is CASSLTLQETQYF.

J is TRBJ1-5 and V is TRBV4-1, with D hard to call. In germline, CDR1 is MGHRA, CDR2 YSYEKL. V lost 8 bases, J lost 4 bases, and 15 bases lay in between. The CDR3 sequence is 14 residues long. The CDR3 loop is CASSNRGSNQPQHF. CDR3 sequence (DNA): TGCGCCAGCTCAAATCGAGGGAGTAATCAGCCCCAGCATTTT.

The chain has TRBV6-2 or TRBV6-3 and TRBJ1-6, with 7 positions matching TRBD1. The CDR3 covers 14 residues. Germline lookup yields CDR1 MNHEY and CDR2 SVGEGT. V shed 5 bases and J 9 bases; nucleotides not matched to a gene: 7. For the CDR3, the DNA is TGTGCCAGCAGTCCGACAGGGAAGTTTTCACCCCTCCACTTT. This sequence encodes CASSPTGKFSPLHF.

A single count supports this clone. The chain links TRBV19 to TRBJ2-5; perhaps TRBD1 as D (6 bases). The CDR3 is 16 amino acids. Trimming removed 5 bases at V and 4 bases at J, with 20 bases between. Germline V lookup: CDR1 LNHDA, CDR2 SQIVND (reference sequence). The CDR3 region has the DNA TGTGCCAGTAGTTCAACAGGGATGCCCTGGAGAGAGACCCAGTACTTC. This encodes CASSSTGMPWRETQYF.

This chain joins TRBV6-6 and TRBJ1-4, with D tentatively TRBD1 (6 bases). V lost 6 bases and J 5 bases, leaving 13 bases between the germline ends. Per germline, CDR1 MNHNY and CDR2 SVGAGI (reference sequence). The CDR3 length is 14 residues. This chain's CDR3 is CASSPTGLNEKLFF. As DNA, the CDR3 is TGTGCCAGCAGCCCGACAGGTTTGAATGAAAAACTGTTTTTT.

The chain couples TRBV6-4 to TRBJ2-1, with 10 bases that match TRBD2. V shed 5 bases and J 7 bases; nucleotides not matched to a gene: 5. Germline V gives CDR1 MRHNA, CDR2 SNTAGT. The CDR3 is 14 residues long. The chain's CDR3 is CASSLAGDGNEQFF. Written as DNA, the CDR3 is TGTGCCAGCAGTCTAGCGGGAGATGGGAATGAGCAGTTCTTC.

The chain has TRBV11-3 and TRBJ2-1, with TRBD2 matching over 8 bases. J lost 8 bases, V lost 5 bases, and 8 bases had no gene match. Germline values: CDR1 SGHNT, CDR2 YENEEA. The CDR3 spans 14 residues. The CDR3 nucleotides are TGTGCCAGCAGCACTGGGACTAGTTCAGATGAGCAGTTCTTC. Protein sequence: CASSTGTSSDEQFF.

The V call is TRBV27, the J call TRBJ1-2; 10 bases are shared with TRBD1. Germline V lookup: CDR1 MNHEY, CDR2 SMNVEV (reference sequence). Trimming cost V 6 bases and J 11 bases; bases outside gene matches: 15. This CDR3 has 15 amino acids. CDR3 in DNA: TGTGCCAGCAGAAAAGGAGAGACAGGGGGCAAGCCTTACACCTTC. Translating it yields CASRKGETGGKPYTF.

The chain combines TRBV7-9 with TRBJ1-1, with 8 bases that match TRBD1. The CDR3 consists of 13 residues. Germline CDR1 reads SEHNR; CDR2 reads FQNEAQ (reference sequence). V shed 1 base, J shed 7 bases, and the junction held 2 bases outside the gene matches. The CDR3 DNA is TGTGCCAGCAGCTTAGGGACAGGGAATGAAGCTTTCTTT. Amino acid sequence: CASSLGTGNEAFF.